Following are 16 T cell receptor beta chains from one sample sequenced in a study of blood T cell repertoires in COVID-19. Sequenced by immunoSEQ multiplex PCR; TCRdb stores in-frame clones only, minus some. This sample has nearly 85,000 clones, with around 83% found just once. What was sequenced was peripheral blood. The source of these receptors is a woman in her sixties or seventies with acute or convalescent COVID-19.

The chain joins TRBV5-1 to TRBJ2-7; D may be TRBD2 (5 bases). Trimming took 3 bases from V and 4 from J, leaving 11 bases between them. Per the germline V gene, CDR1 is SGHRS and CDR2 is YFSETQ. This CDR3 is 13 amino acids long. Written as DNA, the CDR3 is TGCGCCAGCAGCTCGGGAACAAGTTACGAGCAGTACTTC. The encoded protein is CASSSGTSYEQYF.

This clone turned up a few times. The V and J genes are TRBV11-3 and TRBJ2-2, with D maybe TRBD2 (5 bases). The CDR3 is made up of 13 amino acids. The V end lost 5 bases, the J end lost 5 bases, and 9 bases lay between the germline ends. Germline values: CDR1 SGHNT, CDR2 YENEEA. CDR3 sequence reads: CASSRTATGELFF. The CDR3 DNA is TGTGCCAGCAGCCGGACTGCGACCGGGGAGCTGTTTTTT.

V gene TRBV9 combines with J gene TRBJ1-4; tentative D call: TRBD1 (5 bases). From germline, CDR1 is SGDLS and CDR2 YYNGEE. CDR3 length: 15 amino acids. V was shortened by 3 bases and J by 8 bases, with 17 bases between the two germline ends. The CDR3 region is CASSEGLHESEKLFF. CDR3 DNA: TGTGCCAGCAGCGAGGGGCTACATGAGAGCGAAAAACTGTTTTTT.

The gene calls are TRBV19 and TRBJ1-5; D possibly corresponds to TRBD1 (6 bases). Germline CDR1 and CDR2: LNHDA and SQIVND (reference sequence). V lost 11 bases, J lost 5 bases, and 22 bases lay in between. The CDR3 runs 15 residues. CDR3 nucleotides: TGTGCCTCATGTGGACAGCCAGGAGGATATCAGCCCCAGCATTTT. Encoded protein: CASCGQPGGYQPQHF.

CDR3 loop: CASSKVWTDTEAFF. The CDR3 nucleotides read TGTGCCAGTAGTAAGGTGTGGACAGACACTGAAGCTTTCTTT. This chain links TRBV19 with TRBJ1-1; TRBD1 is a possible D gene (6 bases). The germline V gene encodes CDR1 LNHDA and CDR2 SQIVND (reference sequence). The V end lost 4 bases, the J end lost 3 bases, and 12 bases lay between the germline ends. This CDR3 contains 14 residues.

This CDR3 reads CASSMLGQGAGYGYTF. The CDR3 region has the DNA TGCGCCAGCAGCATGCTAGGACAGGGGGCTGGCTATGGCTACACCTTC. This rearrangement joins TRBV5-1 to TRBJ1-2, with 11 nucleotides matching TRBD1. The V gene end was trimmed by 4 bases and the J gene end by 4 bases; junction bases not matched to a gene: 9. There are 16 residues in the CDR3. Germline-derived CDR1 and CDR2 are SGHRS and YFSETQ. The variable domain in full, with the rest retrieved from reference TRBV5-1 and TRBJ1-2, is KAGVTQTPRYLIKTRGQQVTLSCSPISGHRSVSWYQQTPGQGLQFLFEYFSETQRNKGNFPGRFSGRQFSNSRSEMNVSTLELGDSALYLCASSMLGQGAGYGYTFGSGTRLTVV.

The chain employs TRBV14 and TRBJ2-5; 8 bases align to TRBD2. The CDR3 runs to 16 residues. Germline CDR1 is SGHDN and CDR2 is FVKESK. Losses at the gene ends were 3 bases for V and 4 bases for J; bases not matched to a gene: 10. The CDR3 reads CASSHAPGLGLETQYF. The CDR3, as DNA: TGTGCCAGCAGCCACGCCCCGGGACTAGGTCTAGAGACCCAGTACTTC.

As for this clone: The same CDR3 arises from other DNA sequences in this sample as well. This sequence joins TRBV4-3 and TRBJ1-2; no definite D call. Trimming pared 0 bases from V and 2 bases from J, leaving 7 bases between. Germline loops: CDR1 LGHNA, CDR2 YSLEER. This CDR3 has 14 amino acids. CDR3 region: CASSQELGNYGYTF. CDR3 nucleotide sequence: TGCGCCAGCAGCCAAGAGCTGGGCAACTATGGCTACACCTTC.

The chain joins TRBV7-2 to TRBJ1-3, with unresolved D. Germline CDR1 SGHTA, CDR2 FQGNSA. This CDR3 has 15 residues. V lost 4 bases, J lost 0 bases, and 10 bases lay in between. CDR3 bases: TGTGCCAGCAGCTCCACTTTTAGCTCTGGAAACACCATATATTTT. Translation: CASSSTFSSGNTIYF.

This clone was detected only once. The chain carries TRBV11-3 and TRBJ1-2; 7 bases agree with TRBD1. The ends lost 1 base at V and 4 bases at J; junction bases unmatched: 3. CDR3 length equals 14 residues. From germline, CDR1 is SGHNT and CDR2 YENEEA. Here the CDR3 DNA reads TGTGCCAGCAGCTTAGGGCAGGGGGGCTATGGCTACACCTTC. Translation: CASSLGQGGYGYTF.

The rearrangement links TRBV19 to TRBJ2-5; the D is unclear. Trimming took 3 bases from V and 4 from J, leaving 9 bases between them. Germline CDR1 LNHDA, CDR2 SQIVND (reference sequence). The CDR3 is 13 residues long. CDR3 sequence (DNA): TGTGCCAGTAGTATCGGCCGCGGAGAGACCCAGTACTTC. It translates to CASSIGRGETQYF. The full variable domain, its missing parts supplied by reference TRBV19 and TRBJ2-5, is DGGITQSPKYLFRKEGQNVTLSCEQNLNHDAMYWYRQDPGQGLRLIYYSQIVNDFQKGDIAEGYSVSREKKESFPLTVTSAQKNPTAFYLCASSIGRGETQYFGPGTRLLVL.

CDR3 sequence: CASSYSRRTGLSEAFF. CDR3 DNA sequence: TGTGCCAGCAGTTACTCGCGGCGGACAGGGCTGTCAGAAGCTTTCTTT. V is TRBV6-5 and J is TRBJ1-1, with 8 nucleotides matching TRBD1. The CDR3 contains 16 residues. V trimming: 0 bases; J trimming: 8 bases; junction bases outside the gene matches: 11. Germline CDR1 is MNHEY and CDR2 is SVGAGI.

This clone was recorded a few times. The chain joins TRBV5-1 to TRBJ2-7, with no clear D. V gave up 1 base and J gave up 2 bases, with 7 bases separating them. The CDR3 is 13 residues long. Germline CDR1 is SGHRS and CDR2 is YFSETQ. In nucleotides, the CDR3 is TGCGCCAGCAGCTTGACAGAAACCTACGAGCAGTACTTC. Translating it yields CASSLTETYEQYF.

V gene TRBV2 combines with J gene TRBJ1-2, with D hard to call. CDR3 length equals 14 residues. Germline V lookup: CDR1 SNHLY, CDR2 FYNNEI. The V gene lost 6 bases and the J gene lost 0 bases, with 11 bases spanning the gap. The CDR3 DNA sequence: TGTGCCAGCAGCGCGGGAAACCCTAACTATGGCTACACCTTC. This encodes CASSAGNPNYGYTF.

This clone appeared a single time. The chain recombines TRBV7-9 with TRBJ2-5; 8 bases agree with TRBD1. Germline CDR1 and CDR2: SEHNR and FQNEAQ (reference sequence). The CDR3 runs 14 residues. After removal of 1 base from V and 5 bases from J, the junction contained 3 bases not matched to a gene. CDR3 sequence: CASSLDRGKETQYF. CDR3 nucleotide sequence: TGTGCCAGCAGCTTAGACAGGGGGAAGGAGACCCAGTACTTC.

J is TRBJ1-4 and V is TRBV19, with D possibly TRBD1 on 6 matching bases. Germline CDR1 LNHDA, CDR2 SQIVND (reference sequence). The CDR3 loop spans 16 amino acids. Trimming shortened V by 5 bases and J by 15 bases, and 28 bases separated the two germline ends. The CDR3: CASSSGLGTTARGVFF. CDR3 sequence (DNA): TGTGCCAGTAGTTCTGGGCTCGGGACAACCGCGAGAGGAGTGTTTTTT.